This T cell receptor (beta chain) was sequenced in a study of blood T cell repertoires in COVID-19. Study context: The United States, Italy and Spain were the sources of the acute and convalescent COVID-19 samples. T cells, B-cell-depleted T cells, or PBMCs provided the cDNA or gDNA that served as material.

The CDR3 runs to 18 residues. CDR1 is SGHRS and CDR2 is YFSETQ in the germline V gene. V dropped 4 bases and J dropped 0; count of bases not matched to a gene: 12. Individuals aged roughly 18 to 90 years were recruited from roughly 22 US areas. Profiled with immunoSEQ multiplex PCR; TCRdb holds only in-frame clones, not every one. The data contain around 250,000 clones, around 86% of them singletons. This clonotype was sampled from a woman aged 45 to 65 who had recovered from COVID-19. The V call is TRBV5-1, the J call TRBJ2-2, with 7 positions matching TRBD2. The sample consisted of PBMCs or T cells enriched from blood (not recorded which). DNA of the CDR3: TGCGCCAGCAGCCCGCTTGGGAGTGGGGGGGCGAACACCGGGGAGCTGTTTTTT. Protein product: CASSPLGSGGANTGELFF.